These 27 T cell receptor beta chains were all obtained from the same sample, sequenced in a study of glioma-infiltrating T cells. TCR alpha and beta CDR3 regions were amplified from RNA using iRepertoire nested multiplex PCR. Each CDR3 protein is one row after TCRdb ran MiXCR on the multiplex PCR reads. In the table there are more than 350,000 distinct CDR3 sequences, around 38% of which are singletons. Sequences were obtained from glioma tissue, nonneoplastic brain tissue, or PBMCs (not recorded which). The source of these receptors is a human donor with low-grade glioma or glioblastoma, undergoing nonglioma brain surgery, or in good health (not recorded which).

V gene TRBV12-3 or TRBV12-4 combines with J gene TRBJ1-5, with D perhaps TRBD1 (5 bases). Trimming shortened V by 0 bases and J by 7 bases, and 13 bases separated the two germline ends. CDR3 length: 15 residues. CDR3 protein: CASSLAEQGGQPQHF. The CDR3 coding sequence is TGTGCCAGCAGTTTAGCGGAGCAGGGCGGACAGCCCCAGCATTTT.

With regard to this clonotype: This may be a read error: a much more frequent sequence differs by one nucleotide. The chain is built from TRBV6-2 or TRBV6-3 and TRBJ1-2; D unresolved. CDR1 is MNHEY and CDR2 is SVGEGT in the germline V gene. The CDR3 runs 13 residues. Trimming cost V 0 bases and J 7 bases, with 9 bases left between them. CDR3 region: CASSYSRGCGYTF. For the CDR3, the DNA is TGTGCCAGCAGTTACTCCAGAGGGTGTGGCTACACCTTC.

Ten or more counts support this clonotype. The CDR3 DNA sequence: TGTGCCAGCAGTTTCTCGGGATTAGCCTACGAGCAGTACTTC. It translates to CASSFSGLAYEQYF. The chain links TRBV27 to TRBJ2-7, with D tentatively TRBD2 (5 bases). The CDR3 runs to 14 residues. The germline CDR1 and CDR2 sequences are MNHEY and SMNVEV (reference sequence). The germline V and J ends were trimmed by 3 bases and 2 bases, with 11 bases remaining between them.

V usage is TRBV18 and J usage is TRBJ2-3; 10 bases are shared with TRBD2. Germline assignment: CDR1 KGHSH and CDR2 LQKENI. The CDR3 loop spans 16 amino acids. Losses at the gene ends were 2 bases for V and 4 bases for J; bases not matched to a gene: 6. The CDR3 bases are TGTGCCAGCTCACCAAGTACCCTAGCGGGAGCAGATACGCAGTATTTT. Translating gives CASSPSTLAGADTQYF.

The chain has TRBV19 and TRBJ2-1; D not certain. CDR1 and CDR2 from the germline V gene are LNHDA and SQIVND (reference sequence). The CDR3 extends over 15 amino acids. V was shortened by 5 bases and J by 2 bases, with 13 bases between the two germline ends. Written as DNA, the CDR3 is TGTGCCAGTAGTCTCGCGACCTCCCCCTACAATGAGCAGTTCTTC. It is translated as CASSLATSPYNEQFF.

This clonotype has a count of ten or more. The chain uses TRBV27 and TRBJ2-3; D call uncertain. Germline assignment: CDR1 MNHEY and CDR2 SMNVEV (reference sequence). The CDR3 runs 15 residues. V was cut by 7 bases and J by 2 bases, with 16 bases left in between. The DNA for the CDR3 is TGTGCCAGCATAAAAACGGGCGGTACCACAGATACGCAGTATTTT. Protein sequence: CASIKTGGTTDTQYF.

Comments on this clonotype: It may be a read error: a sequence one base away is much more abundant. The chain uses TRBV27 and TRBJ2-3; weak D call: TRBD1 (5 bases). CDR1 MNHEY and CDR2 SMNVEV come from the germline V gene (reference sequence). The CDR3 runs to 13 residues. CDR3 region: CASTSRATGTQYF. As DNA, the CDR3 is TGTGCCAGCACGAGCAGGGCCACAGGTACGCAGTATTTT.

This clonotype turned up a few times. The V gene is TRBV7-2, the J gene TRBJ2-1; 9 positions match TRBD2. CDR3 length: 15 amino acids. In germline, CDR1 is SGHTA, CDR2 FQGNSA. The V gene end was trimmed by 5 bases and the J gene end by 4 bases; junction bases not matched to a gene: 6. The CDR3 nucleotides are TGTGCCAGCAGCCCGACTAGCGGTGAATACAATGAGCAGTTCTTC. This translates into CASSPTSGEYNEQFF.

This clonotype showed up just a few times. The chain carries TRBV19 and TRBJ2-1; D remains ambiguous. V lost 7 bases, J lost 6 bases, and 16 bases lay in between. The CDR3 is 14 amino acids. Germline values: CDR1 LNHDA, CDR2 SQIVND (reference sequence). For the CDR3, the DNA is TGTGCCAGTACTAAGGCCACTACCAGCAATGAGCAGTTCTTC. Protein product: CASTKATTSNEQFF.

For this clonotype: A much larger clone lies a single base off, so this may be a read error. The chain joins TRBV6-1 to TRBJ1-3; D gene uncertain. The CDR3 consists of 14 residues. Germline-derived CDR1 and CDR2 are MNHNS and SASEGT. V was pared by 7 bases and J by 2 bases, with 12 bases between. Here the CDR3 reads CASTHPWAGNTIYF. DNA for the CDR3: TGTGCCAGCACTCACCCATGGGCTGGAAACACCATATATTTT.

This clonotype came up a few times. V is TRBV20-1 and J is TRBJ2-1, with D perhaps matching TRBD2 (6 bases). With 4 bases removed from V and 8 bases from J, the gap between germline ends came to 27 bases. The V gene's germline CDR1 is DFQATT and CDR2 SNEGSKA (reference sequence). The CDR3 consists of 17 residues. DNA of the CDR3: TGCAGTGCTAAACGTCTGGCGGCGGAGGGAGGCTATTATGAGCAGTTCTTC. Encoded protein: CSAKRLAAEGGYYEQFF.

Note on this clonotype: Mismatch with germline at one junction end may stem from a read error. The rearrangement joins TRBV15 to TRBJ2-1; 8 bases agree with TRBD2. Germline CDR1 LNHNV, CDR2 YYDKDF (reference sequence). The CDR3 has 16 amino acids. The CDR3 here is CATSRFRGGRENEHFF. DNA for the CDR3: TGTGCCACCAGCAGGTTTCGGGGGGGACGGGAGAATGAGCATTTCTTC. The whole variable domain, remainder taken from reference TRBV15 and TRBJ2-1, is DAMVIQNPRYQVTQFGKPVTLSCSQTLNHNVMYWYQQKSSQAPKLLFHYYDKDFNNEADTPDNFQSRRPNTSFCFLDIRSPGLGDTAMYLCATSRFRGGRENEHFFGPGTRLTVL.

About this clonotype: Possible read error: a much larger clone is one base away. The chain is built from TRBV20-1 and TRBJ1-1, with D uncertain. Germline V lookup: CDR1 DFQATT, CDR2 SNEGSKA (reference sequence). The CDR3 totals 13 residues. In nucleotides, the CDR3 is TGCAGTGCTAGAGCGCCTACTAAGACTGAAGCTTCCTTT. Protein sequence: CSARAPTKTEASF.

This clonotype was detected only a few times. The chain links TRBV28 to TRBJ1-3, with D maybe TRBD1 (5 bases). Between the trimmed V and J ends, which lost 1 base and 4 bases, there was a span of 14 bases. The germline V gene has CDR1 MDHEN and CDR2 SYDVKM. CDR3 length: 16 amino acids. The CDR3 coding sequence is TGTGCCAGCAGTTTATTTGGGACGGAAAGGGGAAACACCATATATTTT. Residues: CASSLFGTERGNTIYF.

This clonotype was recorded many times. V and J are TRBV28 and TRBJ1-5; D unclear. Per the germline V gene, CDR1 is MDHEN and CDR2 is SYDVKM. The CDR3 covers 12 residues. The V and J ends lost 5 bases and 7 bases respectively, with 9 bases between them. This CDR3 reads CASSILKQPQHF. The CDR3 coding sequence is TGTGCCAGCAGTATCCTTAAGCAGCCCCAGCATTTT.

This clonotype occurred a few times. This rearrangement joins TRBV20-1 to TRBJ2-3; a possible D gene is TRBD2 (6 bases). The CDR3 has 15 residues. CDR1 and CDR2 from the germline V gene are DFQATT and SNEGSKA (reference sequence). V was clipped by 0 bases and J by 3 bases, with 13 bases between them. This CDR3 is CSARDRRAGTDTQYF. CDR3 sequence (DNA): TGCAGTGCTAGAGATAGAAGAGCGGGTACAGATACGCAGTATTTT.

This clonotype came up a few times. The chain is built from TRBV5-1 and TRBJ1-1; perhaps TRBD1 as D (5 bases). The CDR3 has 14 residues. Trimming removed 3 bases from V and 2 bases from J, with 11 bases in between. CDR1 and CDR2 from the germline V gene are SGHRS and YFSETQ. CDR3 DNA sequence: TGCGCCAGCAGCTACCCCGGGACCAACACTGAAGCTTTCTTT. Its translation is CASSYPGTNTEAFF.

This clonotype was seen only a few times. This sequence joins TRBV18 and TRBJ2-3; 7 bases map to TRBD2. Germline CDR1 reads KGHSH; CDR2 reads LQKENI. J lost 0 bases, V lost 4 bases, and 4 bases had no gene match. The CDR3 is 15 amino acids. Here the CDR3 reads CASSREAGSTDTQYF. CDR3 nucleotides: TGTGCCAGCTCACGGGAAGCGGGAAGCACAGATACGCAGTATTTT.

Points on this clonotype: A much larger clonotype is one base distant, so this may be a read error. V usage is TRBV27 and J usage is TRBJ2-3, with D perhaps matching TRBD2 (6 bases). The CDR3 spans 14 residues. With 2 bases removed from V and 4 bases from J, the gap between germline ends came to 10 bases. From germline, CDR1 is MNHEY and CDR2 SMNVEV (reference sequence). CDR3 loop: CASSLRRGPDTQYF. The CDR3 bases are TGTGCCAGCAGTTTAAGGCGGGGCCCAGATACGCAGTATTTT.

On this clonotype: A much larger clone is a single base away; this may be a read error. The chain has TRBV6-2 or TRBV6-3 and TRBJ2-2; D remains unclear. In germline, CDR1 is MNHEY, CDR2 SVGEGT. The CDR3 spans 14 residues. CDR3 sequence: CASSLGSGTVELFF. As DNA, the CDR3 is TGTGCCAGCAGTTTGGGGTCCGGCACCGTGGAGCTGTTTTTT.

As concerns this clonotype: The CDR3 does not close with the conserved phenylalanine or tryptophan, likely indicating a read error. V usage is TRBV20-1 and J usage is TRBJ1-2, with a tentative D call TRBD1 (5 bases). Trimming removed 0 bases at V and 8 bases at J, with 10 bases between. CDR1 is DFQATT, CDR2 SNEGSKA, per germline (reference sequence). CDR3 length: 12 amino acids. The CDR3 region is CSAREGVGGYTL. CDR3 DNA: TGCAGTGCTAGAGAAGGGGTAGGAGGCTACACCCTC.

As concerns this clonotype: Given a much more abundant clone one base away, this may be a read error. The rearrangement uses TRBV27 and TRBJ2-5; 15 bases line up with TRBD2. From germline, CDR1 is MNHEY and CDR2 SMNVEV (reference sequence). CDR3 size: 17 residues. DNA for the CDR3: TGTGCCTGCAGTTCCCGGACTAGCGGGAGGGCCAGGGAGACCCAGTACTTC. It translates to CACSSRTSGRARETQYF.

The chain uses TRBV7-2 and TRBJ2-1; D gene unclear. This CDR3 comprises 16 residues. V was pared by 2 bases and J by 4 bases, with 15 bases between. The germline V gene has CDR1 SGHTA and CDR2 FQGNSA. The CDR3 sequence: CASSLTNPISYNEQFF. Here the CDR3 DNA reads TGTGCCAGCAGCTTAACCAACCCCATTTCTTACAATGAGCAGTTCTTC.

This clonotype has only a few counts. The chain links TRBV19 to TRBJ1-2; no reliable D call. CDR3 length equals 14 residues. Germline V gene sequence: CDR1 LNHDA, CDR2 SQIVND (reference sequence). V was trimmed by 3 bases and J by 4 bases, leaving 12 bases between them. The CDR3 is CASSIPGRTYGYTF. The CDR3, as DNA: TGTGCCAGTAGTATCCCCGGACGGACCTATGGCTACACCTTC.

For this clonotype: A much larger clone differs by one base, so this may be a read error. DNA of the CDR3: TGTGCCAGCAGCGCATCTTTCAGTAACCAAGAGACCGAGTACTTC. Translating it yields CASSASFSNQETEYF. This chain joins TRBV6-1 and TRBJ2-5; no clear D. CDR3 length equals 15 residues. Germline V gene sequence: CDR1 MNHNS, CDR2 SASEGT.

This clonotype showed up many times. V gene TRBV11-2 combines with J gene TRBJ1-2, with D unclear. The CDR3 runs 14 residues. With 5 bases removed from V and 2 bases from J, the gap between germline ends came to 12 bases. Germline CDR1 and CDR2: SGHAT and FQNNGV. For the CDR3, the DNA is TGTGCCAGCAGCGATGGCCACACCAACTATGGCTACACCTTC. Translation gives CASSDGHTNYGYTF.

Comments on this clonotype: This may arise from a read error, as a much more abundant clone is one base away. This chain uses TRBV6-5 with TRBJ2-4; 9 bases are shared with TRBD1. The trim removed 4 bases at V and 3 bases at J, leaving 7 bases unmatched. Germline V gene lookup returns CDR1 MNHEY and CDR2 SVGAGI. The CDR3 is 16 residues long. The DNA for the CDR3 is TGTGCCAGCAGTTCTGGACAGGGGAGTGGCAAAAACATTCAGTACTTC. The encoded protein is CASSSGQGSGKNIQYF.